These 17 T cell receptor beta chains originate from one sample sequenced in a study of blood T cell repertoires in COVID-19. Only in-frame clones appear in the TCRdb table, and some are missing; sequencing was by immunoSEQ multiplex PCR. The table lists about 260,000 clones, almost 85% of them singletons, with approximately 1.9% in the top ten. What was sequenced was peripheral blood. The receptors were sampled from a woman at least 80 years old with acute or convalescent COVID-19.

This clone was observed a handful of times. The rearrangement uses TRBV18 and TRBJ1-3; D ambiguous. V lost 3 bases and J lost 0, with 6 bases in between. The germline gives CDR1 KGHSH, CDR2 LQKENI. CDR3 length: 14 amino acids. The CDR3 sequence: CASSPQDSGNTIYF. The CDR3 DNA reads as TGTGCCAGCTCACCGCAGGACTCTGGAAACACCATATATTTT.

This clone showed up just once. The V and J genes are TRBV7-9 and TRBJ2-7; TRBD2 aligns across 8 bases. Germline assignment: CDR1 SEHNR and CDR2 FQNEAQ (reference sequence). This CDR3 spans 15 amino acids. Unmatched junction bases numbered 12, after V lost 5 bases and J lost 6 bases. CDR3 protein: CASSIGGTREGEQYF. Written as DNA, the CDR3 is TGTGCCAGCAGCATAGGGGGGACTAGGGAAGGCGAGCAGTACTTC.

The rearrangement joins TRBV12-3 or TRBV12-4 to TRBJ2-1; tentatively, D is TRBD1 (8 bases). Trimming removed 3 bases at V and 14 bases at J, with 17 bases between. The CDR3 has 13 amino acids. CDR3 protein: CASSFDTGGEKFF. DNA for the CDR3: TGTGCCAGCAGTTTCGACACAGGGGGGGAAAAGTTCTTC.

V gene TRBV28 combines with J gene TRBJ1-1, with 8 nucleotides matching TRBD1. Germline values: CDR1 MDHEN, CDR2 SYDVKM. The CDR3 totals 15 residues. The V and J ends lost 5 bases and 1 base, in that order; junction bases with no gene match: 6. CDR3 region: CASSPADRANTEAFF. The CDR3 nucleotides read TGTGCCAGCAGTCCAGCGGACAGGGCGAACACTGAAGCTTTCTTT.

This clone was detected a few times. The chain links TRBV19 to TRBJ2-7; 11 bases line up with TRBD1. CDR1 is LNHDA, CDR2 SQIVND, per germline (reference sequence). The V segment lost 3 bases and the J segment 7 bases; nucleotides outside the gene matches: 8. The CDR3 sequence is 15 residues long. The DNA for the CDR3 is TGTGCCAGTAGTATTGGAGGACAGGGGGCTTCTGAGCAGTACTTC. As protein: CASSIGGQGASEQYF.

V and J are TRBV11-3 and TRBJ2-5, with D possibly matching TRBD2 (7 bases). The CDR3 covers 15 residues. Germline CDR1 reads SGHNT; CDR2 reads YENEEA. V lost 5 bases to trimming and J lost 5 bases, with 18 bases between them. The CDR3 coding sequence is TGTGCCAGCAGCCGGGGAACGGGGGGCCTGGAGACCCAGTACTTC. Amino acid sequence: CASSRGTGGLETQYF.

The chain combines TRBV18 with TRBJ1-6; 7 bases are a match to TRBD1. Looked up from germline, CDR1 is KGHSH and CDR2 is LQKENI. The CDR3 is 15 residues long. V was clipped by 6 bases and J by 7 bases; unmatched bases: 9. The CDR3 loop reads CASSRGQAVNSPLHF. The CDR3 DNA sequence: TGTGCCAGCTCGCGTGGACAGGCGGTGAATTCACCCCTCCACTTT.

The chain is built from TRBV6-6 and TRBJ1-5; 11 bases are shared with TRBD1. Germline V gives CDR1 MNHNY, CDR2 SVGAGI (reference sequence). Trimming at V came to 2 bases and at J to 3 bases, leaving 3 bases not matched to a gene. This CDR3 comprises 16 residues. The CDR3 spells CASSYRTGGVNQPQHF. The DNA of the CDR3 is TGTGCCAGCAGTTACCGGACAGGGGGCGTCAATCAGCCCCAGCATTTT.

The chain has TRBV11-2 and TRBJ1-1, with 9 positions matching TRBD1. Germline V lookup: CDR1 SGHAT, CDR2 FQNNGV. Trimming took 6 bases from V and 5 from J; bases not matched to a gene: 7. This CDR3 comprises 14 residues. DNA of the CDR3: TGTGCCAGCAGGTACGCGACAGGGGGGACTGAAGCTTTCTTT. Its translation: CASRYATGGTEAFF. The entire variable domain, with the rest obtained from reference TRBV11-2 and TRBJ1-1, is as follows: EAGVAQSPRYKIIEKRQSVAFWCNPISGHATLYWYQQILGQGPKLLIQFQNNGVVDDSQLPKDRFSAERLKGVDSTLKIQPAKLEDSAVYLCASRYATGGTEAFFGQGTRLTVV.

J is TRBJ2-4 and V is TRBV5-4; D possibly corresponds to TRBD1 (6 bases). With 0 bases removed from V and 8 bases from J, the gap between germline ends came to 12 bases. The germline V gene encodes CDR1 SGHNT and CDR2 YYREEE (reference sequence). The CDR3 covers 14 residues. The CDR3 sequence is CASSLAGTSDIQYF. DNA of the CDR3: TGTGCCAGCAGCTTGGCCGGGACATCGGACATTCAGTACTTC.

This rearrangement joins TRBV5-1 to TRBJ1-4; D possibly corresponds to TRBD1 (5 bases). Trimming shortened V by 0 bases and J by 4 bases, and 7 bases separated the two germline ends. Germline values: CDR1 SGHRS, CDR2 YFSETQ. The CDR3 extends over 14 amino acids. The CDR3 loop is CASSLGQINEKLFF. CDR3 bases: TGCGCCAGCAGCTTGGGACAGATTAATGAAAAACTGTTTTTT.

This clone was detected once. V usage is TRBV5-1 and J usage is TRBJ1-2; D uncertain. The CDR3 extends over 14 amino acids. The germline V and J ends were trimmed by 3 bases and 8 bases, with 17 bases remaining between them. Germline-derived CDR1 and CDR2 are SGHRS and YFSETQ. CDR3 loop: CASSSVPDSGGYTF. Here the CDR3 DNA reads TGCGCCAGCAGCTCCGTACCAGACTCGGGGGGCTACACCTTC.

The J gene is TRBJ1-5, the V gene TRBV20-1, with D perhaps TRBD1 (6 bases). V gave up 3 bases and J gave up 0 bases, with 15 bases separating them. CDR1 DFQATT and CDR2 SNEGSKA come from the germline V gene (reference sequence). This CDR3 region has 16 residues. The CDR3 is CSASPLGQYSNQPQHF. In DNA, the CDR3 is TGCAGTGCTAGTCCCCTTGGACAGTATAGCAATCAGCCCCAGCATTTT.

The rearrangement links TRBV27 to TRBJ2-7, with TRBD2 identical over 8 bases. The CDR3 consists of 15 residues. Germline-derived CDR1 and CDR2 are MNHEY and SMNVEV (reference sequence). After removal of 6 bases from V and 3 bases from J, the junction contained 10 bases not matched to a gene. The CDR3 DNA reads as TGTGCCAGCAGGTCTAGCGGGTCGTTGTACTACGAGCAGTACTTC. Protein: CASRSSGSLYYEQYF.

The chain combines TRBV9 with TRBJ2-1; 8 bases agree with TRBD2. The germline CDR1 and CDR2 sequences are SGDLS and YYNGEE. The CDR3 consists of 14 residues. With 3 bases clipped from V and 8 bases from J, the junction kept 7 bases outside the gene matches. Here the CDR3 reads CASSAGLGRDEQFF. CDR3 DNA sequence: TGTGCCAGCAGCGCGGGACTAGGCCGAGATGAGCAGTTCTTC.

This clone was counted between two and nine times. V gene TRBV6-2 or TRBV6-3 combines with J gene TRBJ1-2, with D uncertain. The CDR3 has 12 amino acids. Germline values: CDR1 MNHEY, CDR2 SVGEGT. Trimming cost V 2 bases and J 8 bases, with 9 bases left between them. The chain's CDR3 is CASSYRWEGYTF. In DNA, the CDR3 is TGTGCCAGCAGTTACAGATGGGAGGGCTACACCTTC.

This rearrangement joins TRBV5-1 to TRBJ1-3; the D gene is possibly TRBD1 (6 bases). The V gene's germline CDR1 is SGHRS and CDR2 YFSETQ. The V and J ends lost 4 bases and 4 bases respectively, with 15 bases between them. The CDR3 has 15 residues. The CDR3, as DNA: TGCGCCAGCAGCCCGGCCGGGGGGCTCGGAAACACCATATATTTT. Protein product: CASSPAGGLGNTIYF.